Below are 14 T cell receptor beta chains sequenced from a single sample in a study of cytotoxic CD8 clonotypes in ibrutinib-treated CLL. Produced via immunoSEQ multiplex PCR; TCRdb's table is partial and in-frame only. The sample lists some 140,000 clones, under 95% occurring once. This specimen was PBMCs, taken after 12 months of ibrutinib treatment. The receptors were sampled from a human donor with chronic lymphocytic leukemia.

The chain joins TRBV6-5 to TRBJ2-7; D is tentatively TRBD1 or TRBD2 (6 bases each). In germline, CDR1 is MNHEY, CDR2 SVGAGI. V lost 10 bases and J lost 0, with 19 bases in between. This CDR3 region has 15 residues. The CDR3 sequence: CAIRWGAGGSYEQYF. CDR3 in DNA: TGTGCCATACGATGGGGGGCCGGGGGCTCCTACGAGCAGTACTTC.

The rearrangement links TRBV30 to TRBJ2-7; 13 bases align to TRBD2. After removal of 3 bases from V and 7 bases from J, the junction contained 6 bases not matched to a gene. Germline CDR1 and CDR2: GTSNPN and SVGIG (reference sequence). The CDR3 loop spans 14 amino acids. In nucleotides, the CDR3 is TGTGCCTGGAGCAGGACTAGCGGGAGATGGGAGCAGTACTTC. It codes for CAWSRTSGRWEQYF.

This rearrangement joins TRBV18 to TRBJ1-3, with D unresolved. This CDR3 is built from 15 residues. Trimming took 6 bases from V and 1 from J, leaving 13 bases between them. Germline V CDR1 and CDR2: KGHSH, LQKENI. The CDR3 loop reads CASSRVSKSGNTIYF. The CDR3 region has the DNA TGTGCCAGCTCTCGGGTGAGCAAATCTGGAAACACCATATATTTT.

The chain recombines TRBV2 with TRBJ1-2; D is perhaps TRBD1 (6 bases). The CDR3 covers 14 residues. Per germline, CDR1 SNHLY and CDR2 FYNNEI. V was clipped by 10 bases and J by 2 bases, with 17 bases between them. The CDR3 is CATRRDTVNYGYTF. The CDR3 DNA reads as TGTGCCACCCGACGGGACACCGTGAACTATGGCTACACCTTC.

This chain joins TRBV7-2 and TRBJ1-5; TRBD1 is a possible D gene (5 bases). Deletions cut 5 bases from V and 7 bases from J, with 12 bases between. CDR3 size: 13 residues. The V gene's germline CDR1 is SGHTA and CDR2 FQGNSA. CDR3 region: CASSPYQGQPQHF. In DNA form, the CDR3 reads TGTGCCAGCAGCCCCTATCAGGGCCAGCCCCAGCATTTT.

The J gene is TRBJ2-7, the V gene TRBV6-1, with a possible D match to TRBD1 (6 bases). The CDR3 contains 15 residues. Per the germline V gene, CDR1 is MNHNS and CDR2 is SASEGT. V was clipped by 4 bases and J by 0 bases, with 13 bases between them. The CDR3 protein is CASSAGQSSSYEQYF. CDR3 coding DNA: TGTGCCAGCAGTGCTGGACAGTCGAGCTCCTACGAGCAGTACTTC.

The CDR3: CASSPLTGTNSGNTIYF. The CDR3 DNA reads as TGTGCCAGCTCACCCTTGACCGGGACAAACTCTGGAAACACCATATATTTT. The chain joins TRBV18 to TRBJ1-3; TRBD1 is a possible D gene (6 bases). Germline loops: CDR1 KGHSH, CDR2 LQKENI. V lost 3 bases and J 0 bases, leaving 15 bases between the germline ends. This CDR3 is built from 17 residues.

The gene calls are TRBV19 and TRBJ1-5, with 9 bases that match TRBD1. The CDR3 runs to 16 residues. J gave up 5 bases and V 5 bases, and 10 bases lay outside the gene matches. The V gene's germline CDR1 is LNHDA and CDR2 SQIVND (reference sequence). Here the CDR3 reads CASSVTGGREDQPQHF. CDR3 nucleotides: TGTGCCAGTAGTGTAACAGGGGGCCGCGAGGATCAGCCCCAGCATTTT.

This chain links TRBV19 with TRBJ1-5, with D perhaps TRBD1 (5 bases). This CDR3 is built from 14 residues. Germline V lookup: CDR1 LNHDA, CDR2 SQIVND (reference sequence). V was shortened by 7 bases and J by 5 bases, with 15 bases between the two germline ends. Here the CDR3 reads CASNRVLGDQPQHF. The CDR3 DNA is TGTGCCAGTAACAGAGTCTTGGGGGATCAGCCCCAGCATTTT.

This chain joins TRBV5-6 and TRBJ2-3; D perhaps matches TRBD1 (7 bases). Germline CDR1 is SGHDT and CDR2 is YYEEEE. V was shortened by 10 bases and J by 0 bases, with 24 bases between the two germline ends. The CDR3 consists of 17 residues. CDR3 nucleotides: TGTGCCTCCCGGGGGACAGTTAAGTTTCATAGCACAGATACGCAGTATTTT. It specifies CASRGTVKFHSTDTQYF.

In this sample, this clone turned up a few times. This CDR3 is CASSLTGYEQYF. The DNA of the CDR3 is TGTGCCAGCAGTCTAACGGGCTACGAGCAGTACTTC. The chain is built from TRBV25-1 and TRBJ2-7; D remains unclear. The V and J ends lost 5 bases and 3 bases respectively, with 8 bases between them. CDR3 length: 12 residues. Per germline, CDR1 MGHDK and CDR2 SYGVNS.

The V gene is TRBV28, the J gene TRBJ2-7; the D gene could be TRBD1 or TRBD2 (5 bases each). The CDR3 runs to 14 residues. Trimming left V 6 bases short and J 4 bases short, with 16 bases between. Germline-derived CDR1 and CDR2 are MDHEN and SYDVKM. The CDR3 here is CASRATGTLYEQYF. CDR3 sequence (DNA): TGTGCCAGCAGGGCCACCGGGACCTTGTACGAGCAGTACTTC.

The chain uses TRBV27 and TRBJ2-3; TRBD2 aligns across 8 bases. The CDR3 is made up of 15 amino acids. V was clipped by 6 bases and J by 7 bases; unmatched bases: 12. Germline CDR1 reads MNHEY; CDR2 reads SMNVEV (reference sequence). The CDR3 protein is CASRSPGLVENTQYF. Written as DNA, the CDR3 is TGTGCCAGCAGATCCCCGGGACTAGTGGAAAATACGCAGTATTTT.

The chain combines TRBV2 with TRBJ1-1; weak D call: TRBD1 (5 bases). The ends were cut back, 6 bases at V and 0 bases at J, with 11 bases in the middle. The length of the CDR3 is 14 residues. The V gene's germline CDR1 is SNHLY and CDR2 FYNNEI. CDR3 in amino acids: CASRRQRMNTEAFF. The DNA of the CDR3 is TGTGCCAGCAGACGACAGAGAATGAACACTGAAGCTTTCTTT.